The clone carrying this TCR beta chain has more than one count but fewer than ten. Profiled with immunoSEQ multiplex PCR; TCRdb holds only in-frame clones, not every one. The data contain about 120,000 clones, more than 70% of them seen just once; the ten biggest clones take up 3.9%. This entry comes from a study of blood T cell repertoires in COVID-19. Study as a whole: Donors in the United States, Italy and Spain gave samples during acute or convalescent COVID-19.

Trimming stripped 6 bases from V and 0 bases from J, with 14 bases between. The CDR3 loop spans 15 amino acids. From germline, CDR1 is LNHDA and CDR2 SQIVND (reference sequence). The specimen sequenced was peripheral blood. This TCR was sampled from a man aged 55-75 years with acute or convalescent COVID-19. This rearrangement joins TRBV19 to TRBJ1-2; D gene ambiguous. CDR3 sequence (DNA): TGTGCCAGTAGCCAGGATCGTAAAGCTAACTATGGCTACACCTTC. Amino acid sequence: CASSQDRKANYGYTF.